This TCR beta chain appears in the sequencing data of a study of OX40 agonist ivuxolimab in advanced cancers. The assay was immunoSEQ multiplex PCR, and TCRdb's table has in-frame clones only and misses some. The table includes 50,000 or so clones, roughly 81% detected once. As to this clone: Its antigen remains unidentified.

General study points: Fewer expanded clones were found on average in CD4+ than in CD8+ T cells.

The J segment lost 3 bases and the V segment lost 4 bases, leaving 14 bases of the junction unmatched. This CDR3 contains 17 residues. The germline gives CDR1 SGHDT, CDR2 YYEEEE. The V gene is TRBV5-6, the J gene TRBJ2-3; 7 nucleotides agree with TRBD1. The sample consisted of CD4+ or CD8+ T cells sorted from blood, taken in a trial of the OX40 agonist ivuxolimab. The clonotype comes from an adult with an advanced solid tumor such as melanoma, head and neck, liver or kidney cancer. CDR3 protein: CASSPRPTGLGTDTQYF. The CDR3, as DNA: TGTGCCAGCAGCCCCCGCCCGACAGGGTTGGGAACAGATACGCAGTATTTT.